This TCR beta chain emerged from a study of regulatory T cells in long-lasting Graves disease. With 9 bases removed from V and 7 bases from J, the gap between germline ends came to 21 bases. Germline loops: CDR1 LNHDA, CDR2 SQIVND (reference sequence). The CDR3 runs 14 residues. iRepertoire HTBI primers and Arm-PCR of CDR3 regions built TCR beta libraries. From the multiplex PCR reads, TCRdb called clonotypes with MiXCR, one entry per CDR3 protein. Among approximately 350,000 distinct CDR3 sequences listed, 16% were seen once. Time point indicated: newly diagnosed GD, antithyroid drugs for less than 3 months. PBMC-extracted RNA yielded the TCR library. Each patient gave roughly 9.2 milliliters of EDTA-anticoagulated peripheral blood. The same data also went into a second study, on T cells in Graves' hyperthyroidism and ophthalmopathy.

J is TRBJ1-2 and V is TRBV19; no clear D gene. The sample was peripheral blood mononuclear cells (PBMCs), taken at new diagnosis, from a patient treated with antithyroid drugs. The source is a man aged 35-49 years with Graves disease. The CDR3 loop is CASTPGLRRVGYTF. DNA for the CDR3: TGTGCCAGCACCCCGGGCCTACGGAGGGTTGGCTACACCTTC.